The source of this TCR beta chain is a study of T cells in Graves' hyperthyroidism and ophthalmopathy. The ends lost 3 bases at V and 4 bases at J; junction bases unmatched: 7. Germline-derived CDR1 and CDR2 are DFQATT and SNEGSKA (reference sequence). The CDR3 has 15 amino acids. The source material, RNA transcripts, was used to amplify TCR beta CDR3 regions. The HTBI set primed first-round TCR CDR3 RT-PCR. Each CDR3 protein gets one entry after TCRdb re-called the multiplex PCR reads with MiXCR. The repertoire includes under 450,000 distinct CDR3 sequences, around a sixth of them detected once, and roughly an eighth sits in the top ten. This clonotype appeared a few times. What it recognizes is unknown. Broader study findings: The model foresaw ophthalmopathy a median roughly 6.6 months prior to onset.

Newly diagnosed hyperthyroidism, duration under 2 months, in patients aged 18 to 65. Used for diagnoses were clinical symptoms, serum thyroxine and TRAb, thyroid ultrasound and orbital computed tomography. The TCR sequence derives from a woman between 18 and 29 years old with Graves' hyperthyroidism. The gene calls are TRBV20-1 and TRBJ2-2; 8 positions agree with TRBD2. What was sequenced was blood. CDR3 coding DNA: TGCAGTGCTAGGTTGGGCGGGGGGAGCACCGGGGAGCTGTTTTTT. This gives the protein CSARLGGGSTGELFF.